This entry lists 18 T cell receptor beta chains sequenced from one sample in a study of T cell responses to AZD1222 COVID-19 vaccine. The assay was immunoSEQ multiplex PCR, and TCRdb's table has in-frame clones only and misses some. The profile shows 120,000 or so clones, around 82% of them singletons. The starting material was peripheral blood, obtained on day 0 of AZD1222 vaccination. Receptor source: an adult in good health.

This chain uses TRBV9 with TRBJ2-7; unclear D gene. Deletions cut 4 bases from V and 0 bases from J, with 14 bases between. This CDR3 is built from 15 residues. Germline CDR1 and CDR2: SGDLS and YYNGEE. In DNA, the CDR3 is TGTGCCAGCAGCCCCCGACCATCCCCCTCCTACGAGCAGTACTTC. Translating it yields CASSPRPSPSYEQYF.

Only one count was recorded for this clone. The rearrangement joins TRBV7-2 to TRBJ2-7; possibly TRBD1 or TRBD2 for D (6 bases each). Trimming took off 5 bases at V and 7 bases at J, with 18 bases between the two ends. This CDR3 contains 14 residues. Germline V gives CDR1 SGHTA, CDR2 FQGNSA. The DNA for the CDR3 is TGTGCCAGCAGCCCCGGAGGGGGGTCTCTAGAGCAGTACTTC. Translated: CASSPGGGSLEQYF.

The rearrangement links TRBV5-1 to TRBJ1-2; a possible D gene is TRBD1 (5 bases). Germline-derived CDR1 and CDR2 are SGHRS and YFSETQ. Trimming shortened V by 0 bases and J by 8 bases, and 14 bases separated the two germline ends. The CDR3 has 14 amino acids. The CDR3 loop is CASSLVGERGGYTF. The CDR3, as DNA: TGCGCCAGCAGCTTGGTGGGGGAACGGGGAGGCTACACCTTC.

This clone was detected a few times. As DNA, the CDR3 is TGCGCCAGCAGCTTGGCGCGTGGACCGGCCGGCTATGGCTACACCTTC. This translates into CASSLARGPAGYGYTF. V is TRBV5-1 and J is TRBJ1-2; D unresolved. V was shortened by 0 bases and J by 4 bases, with 16 bases between the two germline ends. CDR1 and CDR2 (germline): SGHRS, YFSETQ. This CDR3 contains 16 residues.

The chain combines TRBV4-1 with TRBJ1-3; 9 nucleotides agree with TRBD1. After removal of 1 base from V and 3 bases from J, the junction contained 4 bases not matched to a gene. The germline CDR1 and CDR2 sequences are MGHRA and YSYEKL. The CDR3 contains 16 residues. The CDR3 loop is CASSQGGQGFGNTIYF. CDR3 in DNA: TGCGCCAGCAGCCAAGGAGGACAGGGGTTTGGAAACACCATATATTTT.

This clone was detected a few times. The V and J genes are TRBV5-1 and TRBJ2-1; 7 positions match TRBD2. This CDR3 has 13 amino acids. Trimming took 7 bases from V and 7 from J; bases not matched to a gene: 8. Germline V gene lookup returns CDR1 SGHRS and CDR2 YFSETQ. CDR3 protein: CASQVGGGNEQFF. The CDR3 DNA is TGCGCCAGCCAAGTGGGGGGAGGGAATGAGCAGTTCTTC. Variable domain in full (rest from reference TRBV5-1 and TRBJ2-1): KAGVTQTPRYLIKTRGQQVTLSCSPISGHRSVSWYQQTPGQGLQFLFEYFSETQRNKGNFPGRFSGRQFSNSRSEMNVSTLELGDSALYLCASQVGGGNEQFFGPGTRLTVL.

The chain carries TRBV2 and TRBJ1-1; a possible D gene is TRBD1 (5 bases). The germline V and J ends were trimmed by 9 bases and 9 bases, with 14 bases remaining between them. Per the germline V gene, CDR1 is SNHLY and CDR2 is FYNNEI. The length of the CDR3 is 11 residues. The CDR3 DNA reads TGTGCCAGAGTGTCAGGGCAAAAAGCTTTCTTT. The encoded protein is CARVSGQKAFF.

As DNA, the CDR3 is TGCGCCAGCAGCCAATTGGGGGCCCAACGAACCGGGGAGCTGTTTTTT. The encoded protein is CASSQLGAQRTGELFF. V and J are TRBV4-3 and TRBJ2-2, with a tentative D call TRBD1 (6 bases). V was pared by 2 bases and J by 5 bases, with 15 bases between. Germline loops: CDR1 LGHNA, CDR2 YSLEER. This CDR3 has 16 residues.

This rearrangement joins TRBV12-3 or TRBV12-4 to TRBJ1-2; no reliable D call. CDR3 length equals 13 residues. Trimming took off 6 bases at V and 4 bases at J, with 12 bases between the two ends. CDR3 in DNA: TGTGCCAGCAGCTCGGACCTTTCCTATGGCTACACCTTC. It codes for CASSSDLSYGYTF.

This clone is classed as medium-sized (0.01 to 0.1%). The V and J genes are TRBV6-1 and TRBJ1-4; D remains unclear. CDR1 MNHNS and CDR2 SASEGT come from the germline V gene. CDR3 size: 14 residues. V was pared by 1 base and J by 8 bases, with 11 bases between. The CDR3 protein is CASSEGNGWEKLFF. CDR3 bases: TGTGCCAGCAGTGAAGGCAATGGTTGGGAAAAACTGTTTTTT.

The J gene is TRBJ1-5, the V gene TRBV6-1; a possible D gene is TRBD1 (5 bases). V was cut by 3 bases and J by 6 bases, with 9 bases left in between. Germline loops: CDR1 MNHNS, CDR2 SASEGT. The CDR3 has 13 amino acids. The CDR3 here is CASSDQGSQPQHF. The CDR3 nucleotides read TGTGCCAGCAGTGACCAGGGAAGTCAGCCCCAGCATTTT.

This chain joins TRBV7-2 and TRBJ1-6; D remains ambiguous. Germline CDR1 reads SGHTA; CDR2 reads FQGNSA. V was shortened by 5 bases and J by 0 bases, with 11 bases between the two germline ends. The CDR3 has 16 residues. In nucleotides, the CDR3 is TGTGCCAGCAGCCTCCGGGCCCCCTCCTATAATTCACCCCTCCACTTT. Translating gives CASSLRAPSYNSPLHF. The full variable domain, rest sourced from reference TRBV7-2 and TRBJ1-6, is GAGVSQSPSNKVTEKGKDVELRCDPISGHTALYWYRQSLGQGLEFLIYFQGNSAPDKSGLPSDRFSAERTGGSVSTLTIQRTQQEDSAVYLCASSLRAPSYNSPLHFGNGTRLTVT.

The rearrangement uses TRBV2 and TRBJ1-5, with 12 bases that match TRBD1. CDR1 and CDR2 (germline): SNHLY, FYNNEI. This CDR3 has 16 amino acids. With V trimmed by 7 bases and J by 3 bases, 7 bases remained unmatched. DNA of the CDR3: TGTGCCAGCAAGGGACAGGGGGCGGTGGACAATCAGCCCCAGCATTTT. It encodes CASKGQGAVDNQPQHF. The entire variable domain, with the rest obtained from reference TRBV2 and TRBJ1-5, is as follows: EPEVTQTPSHQVTQMGQEVILRCVPISNHLYFYWYRQILGQKVEFLVSFYNNEISEKSEIFDDQFSVERPDGSNFTLKIRSTKLEDSAMYFCASKGQGAVDNQPQHFGDGTRLSIL.

The genes are TRBV15 and TRBJ2-7; D uncertain. The CDR3 has 16 residues. The V gene lost 0 bases and the J gene lost 2 bases, with 14 bases spanning the gap. The V gene's germline CDR1 is LNHNV and CDR2 YYDKDF (reference sequence). CDR3 region: CATSRDRTVDTYEQYF. The CDR3 region has the DNA TGTGCCACCAGCAGAGATAGAACGGTCGACACCTACGAGCAGTACTTC.

The rearrangement links TRBV20-1 to TRBJ1-1; D is unclear. This CDR3 is built from 11 residues. Per germline, CDR1 DFQATT and CDR2 SNEGSKA (reference sequence). V dropped 8 bases and J dropped 0 bases, with 7 bases sitting between them. CDR3 sequence: CSLIMNTEAFF. DNA of the CDR3: TGCAGTCTGATTATGAACACTGAAGCTTTCTTT.

This clone has just a few counts. The chain combines TRBV6-6 with TRBJ2-7; 9 nucleotides align to TRBD1. CDR1 is MNHNY, CDR2 SVGAGI, per germline (reference sequence). V dropped 4 bases and J dropped 2; count of bases not matched to a gene: 3. This CDR3 is 14 amino acids long. Here the CDR3 reads CASSWDREAYEQYF. CDR3 nucleotides: TGTGCCAGCAGTTGGGACAGGGAAGCCTACGAGCAGTACTTC.

The genes are TRBV6-5 and TRBJ1-1; the D gene is possibly TRBD1 (6 bases). The CDR3 has 14 residues. Germline V CDR1 and CDR2: MNHEY, SVGAGI. Trimming pared 6 bases from V and 3 bases from J, leaving 14 bases between. CDR3 loop: CASRWGPRDTEAFF. In nucleotides, the CDR3 is TGTGCCAGCAGATGGGGGCCCCGGGACACTGAAGCTTTCTTT.

The sample holds a few counts of this clone. CDR3 DNA: TGCAGCGCTAAAGAGGGACAGACTGAGGGCTACACCTTC. It specifies CSAKEGQTEGYTF. The V and J genes are TRBV29-1 and TRBJ1-2, with TRBD1 matching 7 bases. The V gene's germline CDR1 is SQVTM and CDR2 ANQGSEA. This CDR3 is built from 13 residues. V lost 7 bases to trimming and J lost 8 bases; unmatched junction nucleotides: 13.